This T cell receptor beta chain was identified during a study of brain T cells in children with intractable seizures. Specified time point: blood from clinic visit 5 months post-surgery; TSC patient then seizure free. Surgery cases with the highest brain T cell transcript signatures were chosen for sequencing. Pre-surgery treatment included at least one anti-epileptic drug. Germline V CDR1 and CDR2: MNHEY, SMNVEV (reference sequence). Between the trimmed V and J ends, which lost 0 bases and 1 base, there was a span of 13 bases. The CDR3 sequence is 16 residues long. This table comes from immunoSEQ multiplex PCR, and its TCRdb copy is limited to in-frame clones, with some not included. The top ten clones hold about 6% of a sample with a few hundred thousand clones, over 85% of them seen once.

The receptor was derived from a boy under two years old with tuberous sclerosis and intractable seizures. Here the sequenced sample was peripheral blood, taken 4 to 5 months after surgery. The J gene is TRBJ2-7, the V gene TRBV27, with D possibly TRBD2 on 5 matching bases. The CDR3 sequence is CASSLSATNPSYEQYF. As DNA, the CDR3 is TGTGCCAGCAGTTTATCCGCGACTAACCCGTCCTACGAGCAGTACTTC.